This passage covers 12 T cell receptor beta chains from one sample sequenced in a study of T cell responses to AZD1222 COVID-19 vaccine. Sequencing was performed with immunoSEQ multiplex PCR; in TCRdb, only in-frame clones are kept and a portion is missing. The sample shows roughly 130,000 clones, roughly 92% of them seen only once. The source was peripheral blood, collected on day 0 of AZD1222 vaccination. These receptors were collected from an adult in good health.

The chain links TRBV18 to TRBJ2-3; D may be TRBD2 (6 bases). The V end lost 3 bases, the J end lost 4 bases, and 17 bases lay between the germline ends. In germline, CDR1 is KGHSH, CDR2 LQKENI. The CDR3 has 16 residues. The chain's CDR3 is CASSPGGKRVADTQYF. CDR3 DNA: TGTGCCAGCTCACCCGGCGGGAAAAGGGTTGCAGATACGCAGTATTTT.

Only one count was recorded for this clone. V usage is TRBV5-1 and J usage is TRBJ2-1, with TRBD2 as a possible D gene (6 bases). This CDR3 is 17 amino acids long. Germline CDR1 SGHRS, CDR2 YFSETQ. Trimming cost V 0 bases and J 0 bases, with 13 bases left between them. This CDR3 reads CASSLDLASVSYNEQFF. The DNA of the CDR3 is TGCGCCAGCAGCTTGGACCTAGCGTCGGTCTCCTACAATGAGCAGTTCTTC.

This chain joins TRBV10-3 and TRBJ1-6; TRBD1 is a possible D gene (6 bases). The CDR3 length is 16 residues. V gave up 3 bases and J gave up 10 bases, with 19 bases separating them. From germline, CDR1 is ENHRY and CDR2 SYGVKD. The CDR3, as DNA: TGTGCCATCAGTGACCGGGCCCCGAGGGGACACTCACCCCTCCACTTT. This encodes CAISDRAPRGHSPLHF.

The chain carries TRBV5-1 and TRBJ1-2; 8 bases align to TRBD1. J lost 4 bases, V lost 0 bases, and 8 bases had no gene match. CDR3 length: 16 amino acids. Germline assignment: CDR1 SGHRS and CDR2 YFSETQ. CDR3 loop: CASSLVGQGRGYGYTF. In DNA, the CDR3 is TGCGCCAGCAGCTTGGTTGGACAGGGTAGGGGCTATGGCTACACCTTC.

The CDR3 bases are TGCGCCAGCAGCCTCGGGACAGGGGGCACTGAAGCTTTCTTT. Translating it yields CASSLGTGGTEAFF. The chain carries TRBV5-1 and TRBJ1-1; 11 bases line up with TRBD1. Germline values: CDR1 SGHRS, CDR2 YFSETQ. J gave up 4 bases and V 4 bases, and 3 bases lay outside the gene matches. This CDR3 has 14 amino acids. Complete variable domain (other parts from reference TRBV5-1 and TRBJ1-1): KAGVTQTPRYLIKTRGQQVTLSCSPISGHRSVSWYQQTPGQGLQFLFEYFSETQRNKGNFPGRFSGRQFSNSRSEMNVSTLELGDSALYLCASSLGTGGTEAFFGQGTRLTVV.

The chain employs TRBV3-1 (or the pseudogene TRBV3-2) and TRBJ1-5, with D uncertain. CDR1 and CDR2 from the germline V gene are LGHDT and YNNKEL (reference sequence). The CDR3 is 14 amino acids. V lost 0 bases and J 5 bases, leaving 8 bases between the germline ends. This CDR3 reads CASSQDGLDQPQHF. CDR3 sequence (DNA): TGTGCCAGCAGCCAAGATGGGCTTGATCAGCCCCAGCATTTT.

In this sample, this clone turned up once. This chain connects TRBV7-3 to TRBJ1-2; the D gene is possibly TRBD1 (5 bases). V lost 4 bases, J lost 4 bases, and 13 bases lay in between. This CDR3 has 14 amino acids. Germline loops: CDR1 SGHTA, CDR2 FQGTGA. The CDR3 sequence: CASSSPGTVYGYTF. CDR3 coding DNA: TGTGCCAGCAGCTCTCCCGGGACGGTCTATGGCTACACCTTC.

This chain uses TRBV19 with TRBJ2-5; 11 nucleotides match TRBD2. The CDR3 has 16 residues. The V gene end was trimmed by 5 bases and the J gene end by 1 base; junction bases not matched to a gene: 6. The germline V gene encodes CDR1 LNHDA and CDR2 SQIVND (reference sequence). CDR3 region: CASSLGLAGFQETQYF. The CDR3 DNA is TGTGCCAGTAGTCTTGGACTAGCGGGTTTCCAAGAGACCCAGTACTTC. Drawing the rest from reference TRBV19 and TRBJ2-5, the complete variable domain is DGGITQSPKYLFRKEGQNVTLSCEQNLNHDAMYWYRQDPGQGLRLIYYSQIVNDFQKGDIAEGYSVSREKKESFPLTVTSAQKNPTAFYLCASSLGLAGFQETQYFGPGTRLLVL.

The chain recombines TRBV18 with TRBJ1-2, with D perhaps TRBD1 (5 bases). Trimming pared 5 bases from V and 5 bases from J, leaving 15 bases between. The CDR3 covers 14 residues. Germline CDR1 is KGHSH and CDR2 is LQKENI. The CDR3 loop is CASSFGADLYGYTF. In nucleotides, the CDR3 is TGTGCCAGCTCATTCGGGGCAGATCTTTATGGCTACACCTTC.

The V and J genes are TRBV3-1 (or the pseudogene TRBV3-2) and TRBJ2-2; D unresolved. The CDR3 length is 16 residues. V lost 4 bases and J 2 bases, leaving 14 bases between the germline ends. The germline V gene has CDR1 LGHDT and CDR2 YNNKEL (reference sequence). In DNA, the CDR3 is TGTGCCAGCAGCCTCCAGGCCCACTCCAACACCGGGGAGCTGTTTTTT. Translating it yields CASSLQAHSNTGELFF.

This rearrangement joins TRBV19 to TRBJ2-3; 13 bases are a match to TRBD2. This CDR3 is built from 14 residues. The trim removed 8 bases at V and 6 bases at J, leaving 5 bases unmatched. Per the germline V gene, CDR1 is LNHDA and CDR2 is SQIVND (reference sequence). The DNA for the CDR3 is TGTGCCAGTTGCACTAGCGGGGGGGTGGATACGCAGTATTTT. It specifies CASCTSGGVDTQYF.

The rearrangement joins TRBV7-9 to TRBJ1-2; TRBD1 matches 7 bases. This CDR3 region has 14 residues. Germline V gene sequence: CDR1 SEHNR, CDR2 FQNEAQ (reference sequence). V was clipped by 2 bases and J by 5 bases; unmatched bases: 5. CDR3 coding DNA: TGTGCCAGCAGCTTATCACAGGGGACTTATGGCTACACCTTC. It specifies CASSLSQGTYGYTF.